This T cell receptor beta chain comes out of a study of control samples from healthy donors and cancer patients. Between the trimmed V and J ends, which lost 5 bases and 9 bases, there was a span of 25 bases. Germline V gene sequence: CDR1 SQVTM, CDR2 ANQGSEA. The CDR3 runs to 15 residues. Data came from immunoSEQ multiplex PCR; TCRdb stores just in-frame clones and leaves some out. The data show 95,000 to 100,000 clones, roughly four fifths seen once. Sequencing was performed on blood. The receptor was isolated from a man between 60 and 70 years old in good health. This chain connects TRBV29-1 to TRBJ2-5; the D gene is possibly TRBD1 (6 bases). The CDR3 DNA is TGCAGCGTTCCCATCGAAAAACAGGGTTGGGTGGCCCAGTACTTC. As protein: CSVPIEKQGWVAQYF.